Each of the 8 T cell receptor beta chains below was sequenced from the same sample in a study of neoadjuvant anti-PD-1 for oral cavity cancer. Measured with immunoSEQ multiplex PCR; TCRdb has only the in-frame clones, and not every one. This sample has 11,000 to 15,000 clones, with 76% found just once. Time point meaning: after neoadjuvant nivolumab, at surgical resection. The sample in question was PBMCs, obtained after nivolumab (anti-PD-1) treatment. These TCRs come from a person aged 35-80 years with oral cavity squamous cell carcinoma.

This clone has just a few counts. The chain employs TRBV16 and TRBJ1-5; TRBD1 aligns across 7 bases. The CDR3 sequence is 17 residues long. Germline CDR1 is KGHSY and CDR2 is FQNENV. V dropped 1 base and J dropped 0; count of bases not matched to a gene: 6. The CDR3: CASSQYRGTYSNQPQHF. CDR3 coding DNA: TGTGCCAGCAGCCAATACAGGGGAACGTATAGCAATCAGCCCCAGCATTTT.

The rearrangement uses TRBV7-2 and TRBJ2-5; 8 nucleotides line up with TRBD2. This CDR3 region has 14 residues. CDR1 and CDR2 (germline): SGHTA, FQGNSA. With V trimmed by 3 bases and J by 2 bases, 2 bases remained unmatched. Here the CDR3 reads CASSFSSGQETQYF. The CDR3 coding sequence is TGTGCCAGCAGCTTCTCTAGCGGGCAAGAGACCCAGTACTTC.

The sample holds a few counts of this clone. Here the CDR3 DNA reads TGTGCCAGCAGCGTTGATGGGGCCAACTATGGCTACACCTTC. Protein: CASSVDGANYGYTF. The chain couples TRBV9 to TRBJ1-2, with D maybe TRBD1 (5 bases). Per germline, CDR1 SGDLS and CDR2 YYNGEE. The V gene lost 2 bases and the J gene lost 2 bases, with 10 bases spanning the gap. The CDR3 loop spans 14 amino acids.

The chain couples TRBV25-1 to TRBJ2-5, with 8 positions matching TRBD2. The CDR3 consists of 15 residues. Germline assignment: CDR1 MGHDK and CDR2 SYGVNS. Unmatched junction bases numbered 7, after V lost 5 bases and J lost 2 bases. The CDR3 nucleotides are TGTGCCAGCAGTCGGGAGCGGGGGATACAAGAGACCCAGTACTTC. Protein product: CASSRERGIQETQYF.

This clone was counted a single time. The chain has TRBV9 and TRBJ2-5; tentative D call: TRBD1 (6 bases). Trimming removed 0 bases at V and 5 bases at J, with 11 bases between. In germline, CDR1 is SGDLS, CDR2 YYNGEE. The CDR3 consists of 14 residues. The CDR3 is CASSVAQGPETQYF. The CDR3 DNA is TGTGCCAGCAGCGTAGCTCAGGGGCCCGAGACCCAGTACTTC.

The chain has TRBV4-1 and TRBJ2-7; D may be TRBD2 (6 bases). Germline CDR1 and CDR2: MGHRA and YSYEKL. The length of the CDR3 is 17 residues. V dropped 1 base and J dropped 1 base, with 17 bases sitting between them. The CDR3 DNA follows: TGCGCCAGCAGCCAAGGGACCCTAGCGCCTAGGTCCTACGAGCAGTACTTC. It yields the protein CASSQGTLAPRSYEQYF.

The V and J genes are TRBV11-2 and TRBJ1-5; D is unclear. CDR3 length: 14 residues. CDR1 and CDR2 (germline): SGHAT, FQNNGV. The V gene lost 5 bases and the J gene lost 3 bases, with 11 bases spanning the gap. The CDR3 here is CASSQDVTNQPQHF. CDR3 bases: TGTGCCAGCAGCCAAGATGTTACCAATCAGCCCCAGCATTTT.

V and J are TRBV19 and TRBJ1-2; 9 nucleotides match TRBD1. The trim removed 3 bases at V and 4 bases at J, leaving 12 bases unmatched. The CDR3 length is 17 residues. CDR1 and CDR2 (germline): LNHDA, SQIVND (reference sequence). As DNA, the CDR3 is TGTGCCAGTAGTATCTTCAGGGGGACAGGGAGAGTCTATGGCTACACCTTC. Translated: CASSIFRGTGRVYGYTF.